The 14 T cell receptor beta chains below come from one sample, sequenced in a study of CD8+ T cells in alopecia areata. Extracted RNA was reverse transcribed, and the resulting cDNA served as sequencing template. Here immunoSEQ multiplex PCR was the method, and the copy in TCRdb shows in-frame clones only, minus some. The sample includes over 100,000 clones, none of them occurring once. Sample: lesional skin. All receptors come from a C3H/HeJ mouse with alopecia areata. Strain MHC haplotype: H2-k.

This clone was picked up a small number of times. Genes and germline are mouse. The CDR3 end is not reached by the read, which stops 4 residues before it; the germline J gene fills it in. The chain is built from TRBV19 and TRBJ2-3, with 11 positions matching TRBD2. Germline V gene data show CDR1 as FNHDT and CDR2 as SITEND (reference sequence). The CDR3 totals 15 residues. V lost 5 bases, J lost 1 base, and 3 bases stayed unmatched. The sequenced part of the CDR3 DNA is TGTGCCAGCAGGACGGGACTGGGGGGTGCAGAA. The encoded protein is CASRTGLGGAE. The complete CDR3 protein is CASRTGLGGAETLYF.

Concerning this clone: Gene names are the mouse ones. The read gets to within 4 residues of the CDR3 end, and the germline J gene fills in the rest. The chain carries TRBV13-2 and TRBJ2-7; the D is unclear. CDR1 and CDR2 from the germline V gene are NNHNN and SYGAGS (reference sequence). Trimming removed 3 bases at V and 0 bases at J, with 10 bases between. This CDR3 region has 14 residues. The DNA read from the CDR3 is TGTGCCAGCGGTGGACTTAAGAGCTCCTAT. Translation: CASGGLKSSY. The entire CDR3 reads CASGGLKSSYEQYF.

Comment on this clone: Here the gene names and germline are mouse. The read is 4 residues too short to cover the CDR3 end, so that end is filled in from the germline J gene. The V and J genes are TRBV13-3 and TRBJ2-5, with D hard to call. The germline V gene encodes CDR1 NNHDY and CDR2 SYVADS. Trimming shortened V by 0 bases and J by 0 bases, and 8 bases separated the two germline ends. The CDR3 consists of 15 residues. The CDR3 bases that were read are TGTGCCAGCAGTGATGCACCGACAAACCAAGAC. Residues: CASSDAPTNQD. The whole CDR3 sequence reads CASSDAPTNQDTQYF.

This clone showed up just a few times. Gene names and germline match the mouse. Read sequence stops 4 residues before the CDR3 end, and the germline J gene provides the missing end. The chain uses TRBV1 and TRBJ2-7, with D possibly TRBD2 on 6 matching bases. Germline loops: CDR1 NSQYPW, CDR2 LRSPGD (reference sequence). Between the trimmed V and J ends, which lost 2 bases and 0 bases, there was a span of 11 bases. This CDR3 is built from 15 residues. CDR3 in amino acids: CTCSATGGSSYEQYF. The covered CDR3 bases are TGCACCTGCAGTGCAACGGGGGGAAGCTCCTAT.

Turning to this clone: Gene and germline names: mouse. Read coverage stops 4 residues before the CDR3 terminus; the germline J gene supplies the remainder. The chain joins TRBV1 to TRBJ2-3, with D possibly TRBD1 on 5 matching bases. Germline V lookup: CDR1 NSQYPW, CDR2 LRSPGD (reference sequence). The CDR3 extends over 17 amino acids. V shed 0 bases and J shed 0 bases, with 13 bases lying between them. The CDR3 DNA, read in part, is TGCACCTGCAGTGCAGATAAAGGACAATCTAGTGCAGAA. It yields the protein CTCSADKGQSSAE. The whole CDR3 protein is CTCSADKGQSSAETLYF.

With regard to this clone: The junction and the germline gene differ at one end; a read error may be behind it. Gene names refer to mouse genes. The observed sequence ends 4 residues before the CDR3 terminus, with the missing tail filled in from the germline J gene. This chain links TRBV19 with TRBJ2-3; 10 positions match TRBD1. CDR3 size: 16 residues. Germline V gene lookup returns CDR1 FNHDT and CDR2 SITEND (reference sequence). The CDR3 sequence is CVSSITGTGEAETLYF. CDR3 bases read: TGTGTCAGCAGTATCACCGGGACAGGGGAGGCAGAA.

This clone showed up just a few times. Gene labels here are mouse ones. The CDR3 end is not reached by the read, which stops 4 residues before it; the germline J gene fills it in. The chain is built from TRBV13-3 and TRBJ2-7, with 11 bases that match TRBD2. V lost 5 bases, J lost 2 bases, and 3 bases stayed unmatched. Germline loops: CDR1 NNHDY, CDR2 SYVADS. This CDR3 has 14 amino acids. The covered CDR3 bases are TGTGCCAGCAGCACTGGGGGGGCAGCCTAT. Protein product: CASSTGGAAY. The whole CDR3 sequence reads CASSTGGAAYEQYF.

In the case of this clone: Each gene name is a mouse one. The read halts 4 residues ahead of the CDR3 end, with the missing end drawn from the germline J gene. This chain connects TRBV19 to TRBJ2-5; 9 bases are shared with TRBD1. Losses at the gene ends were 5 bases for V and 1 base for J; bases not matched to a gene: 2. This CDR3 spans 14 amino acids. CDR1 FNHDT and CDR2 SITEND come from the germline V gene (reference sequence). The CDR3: CASSTGGDQDTQYF. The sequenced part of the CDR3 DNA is TGTGCCAGCAGCACAGGGGGCGACCAAGAC.

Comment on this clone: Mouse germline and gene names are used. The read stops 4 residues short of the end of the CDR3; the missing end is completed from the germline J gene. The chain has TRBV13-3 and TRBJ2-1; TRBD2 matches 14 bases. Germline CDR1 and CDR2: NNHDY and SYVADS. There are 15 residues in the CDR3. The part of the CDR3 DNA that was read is TGTGCCAGCAGACGGGACTGGGGGGGCGATTCT. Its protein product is CASRRDWGGDS. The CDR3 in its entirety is CASRRDWGGDSEQFF.

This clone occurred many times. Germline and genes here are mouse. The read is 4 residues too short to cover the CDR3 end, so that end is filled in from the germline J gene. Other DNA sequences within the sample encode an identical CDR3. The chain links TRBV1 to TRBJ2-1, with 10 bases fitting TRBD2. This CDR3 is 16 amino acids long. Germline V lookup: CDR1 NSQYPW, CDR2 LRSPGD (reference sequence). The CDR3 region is CTCSADWGGAGAEQFF. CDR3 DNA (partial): TGCACCTGCAGTGCAGACTGGGGGGGCGCAGGGGCT.

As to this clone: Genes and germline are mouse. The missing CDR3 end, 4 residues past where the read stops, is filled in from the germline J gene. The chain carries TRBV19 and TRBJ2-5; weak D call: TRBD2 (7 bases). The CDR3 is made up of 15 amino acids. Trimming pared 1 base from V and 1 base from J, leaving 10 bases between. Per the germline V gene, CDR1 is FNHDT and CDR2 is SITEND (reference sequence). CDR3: CASSITGGYQDTQYF. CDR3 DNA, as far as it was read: TGTGCCAGCAGTATAACGGGGGGCTACCAAGAC.

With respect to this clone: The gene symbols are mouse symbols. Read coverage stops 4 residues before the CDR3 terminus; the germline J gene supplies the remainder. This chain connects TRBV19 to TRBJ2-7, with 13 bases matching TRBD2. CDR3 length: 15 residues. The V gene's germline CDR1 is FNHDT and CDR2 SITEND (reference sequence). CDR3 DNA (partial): TGTGCCAGCAGTGACTCGGACTGGGGGGGCGAT. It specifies CASSDSDWGGD. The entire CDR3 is CASSDSDWGGDEQYF.

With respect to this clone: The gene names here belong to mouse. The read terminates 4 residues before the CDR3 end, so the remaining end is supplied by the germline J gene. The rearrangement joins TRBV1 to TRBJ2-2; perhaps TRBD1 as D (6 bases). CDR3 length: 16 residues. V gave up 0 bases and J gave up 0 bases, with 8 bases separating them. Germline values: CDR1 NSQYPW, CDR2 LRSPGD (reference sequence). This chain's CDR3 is CTCSAEPGANTGQLYF. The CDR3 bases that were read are TGCACCTGCAGTGCAGAGCCAGGGGCAAACACCGGG.

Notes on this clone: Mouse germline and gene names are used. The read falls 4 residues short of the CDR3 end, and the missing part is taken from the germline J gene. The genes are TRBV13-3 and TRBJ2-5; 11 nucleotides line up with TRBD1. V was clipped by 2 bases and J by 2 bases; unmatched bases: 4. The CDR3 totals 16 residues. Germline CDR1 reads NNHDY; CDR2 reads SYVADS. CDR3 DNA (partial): TGTGCCAGCAGTGAGGGACAGGGGGGACTCCAAGAC. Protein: CASSEGQGGLQD. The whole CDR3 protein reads CASSEGQGGLQDTQYF.